Presented here are 20 T cell receptor beta chains from one specimen sequenced in a study of human CD8 memory T cell subsets. Researchers made TCR beta libraries via UMI-labeled 5' RACE. Reprocessing the 5' RACE reads, TCRdb reports a single entry for every CDR3 protein and omits DNA. Its table records some 11,000 distinct CDR3 sequences. Sequenced: CD8+ T cells from PBMCs. The receptors were sampled from a human donor in good health.

Measured by frequency, this clonotype is medium-sized. The chain recombines TRBV24-1 with TRBJ1-5; the TCRdb D gene call, TRBD1, has no DNA to confirm it. The CDR3 runs to 16 residues. CDR1 KGHDR and CDR2 SFDVKD come from the germline V gene. The chain's CDR3 is CATSEKWERGRVPQHF.

By frequency, this clonotype registers medium-sized (0.01 to 0.1%). The chain has TRBV10-2 and TRBJ2-1; TCRdb's D gene call, TRBD1, goes unchecked for lack of DNA. Germline values: CDR1 WSHSY, CDR2 SAAADI. This CDR3 region has 16 residues. The CDR3 loop reads CASRTPGQGGWNEQFF.

The chain recombines TRBV5-4 with TRBJ1-6; TCRdb proposes TRBD1, but this gene call is untestable without DNA. Germline CDR1 and CDR2: SGHNT and YYREEE (reference sequence). The CDR3 contains 14 residues. This CDR3 is CASSENRGNSPLHF.

CDR3 region: CATSRDSGEDTEAFF. The chain links TRBV15 to TRBJ1-1; TCRdb selects TRBD1, and the lack of DNA leaves this call unchecked. CDR1 is LNHNV, CDR2 YYDKDF, per germline (reference sequence). The CDR3 runs 15 residues.

The gene calls are TRBV20-1 and TRBJ2-7; TCRdb reports TRBD2, a call that lacks DNA to check it against. Germline values: CDR1 DFQATT, CDR2 SNEGSKA (reference sequence). CDR3 length equals 15 residues. CDR3 region: CSARESGTSGYEQYF.

The CDR3 protein is CATSRELSWDSPLHF. V is TRBV15 and J is TRBJ1-6. The CDR3 consists of 15 residues. In germline, CDR1 is LNHNV, CDR2 YYDKDF (reference sequence).

V is TRBV7-6 and J is TRBJ2-5; TCRdb outputs TRBD1, but without DNA this stays unchecked. The germline CDR1 and CDR2 sequences are SGHVS and FNYEAQ. This CDR3 is built from 15 residues. The CDR3: CASSPGQGPQETQYF.

The rearrangement joins TRBV2 to TRBJ2-7; TCRdb's D call, TRBD1, is unchecked because there is no DNA. The CDR3 totals 15 residues. The germline CDR1 and CDR2 sequences are SNHLY and FYNNEI. CDR3 protein: CASSVSGDVSYEQYF.

This clonotype is medium-sized by frequency. The chain recombines TRBV6-2 or TRBV6-3 with TRBJ1-5; the D call from TCRdb, TRBD1, cannot be confirmed without DNA. The germline CDR1 and CDR2 sequences are MNHEY and SVGEGT. There are 13 residues in the CDR3. The CDR3 region is CASNDRGNQPQHF.

The genes are TRBV7-2 and TRBJ2-2. The V gene's germline CDR1 is SGHTA and CDR2 FQGNSA. The length of the CDR3 is 14 residues. Here the CDR3 reads CASSPHPNTGELFF.

The rearrangement joins TRBV11-2 to TRBJ2-1; TCRdb designates TRBD2, a call that cannot be tested without DNA. Germline values: CDR1 SGHAT, CDR2 FQNNGV. This CDR3 has 18 amino acids. CDR3 amino acids: CASSLDWASGGASNEQFF.

The genes are TRBV29-1 and TRBJ2-2; without DNA, the TCRdb call of TRBD2 cannot be checked. In germline, CDR1 is SQVTM, CDR2 ANQGSEA. CDR3 length equals 15 residues. The CDR3 is CSVEDNRGDVGELFF.

The chain combines TRBV7-8 with TRBJ2-5; no DNA is available, so the TRBD1 call from TCRdb remains unchecked. In germline, CDR1 is SGHVS, CDR2 FQNEAQ. This CDR3 comprises 13 residues. The CDR3 spells CASSSGQGKTQYF.

This clonotype is deemed medium-sized by its frequency. The chain uses TRBV19 and TRBJ2-3; TCRdb lists TRBD1, though no DNA is available to test this call. Germline CDR1 is LNHDA and CDR2 is SQIVND (reference sequence). The CDR3 is made up of 15 amino acids. The CDR3 spells CASSATGANADTQYF.

V gene TRBV7-3 combines with J gene TRBJ1-1; the TCRdb D gene call, TRBD1, has no DNA to confirm it. CDR1 and CDR2 (germline): SGHTA, FQGTGA. CDR3 length: 14 amino acids. The CDR3 is CASSWGQGSTEAFF.

J is TRBJ2-5 and V is TRBV29-1; TCRdb indicates TRBD2, and absent DNA this call remains unverified. Germline CDR1 SQVTM, CDR2 ANQGSEA. The CDR3 runs to 16 residues. This CDR3 reads CSVEDPREGLQETQYF.

Considering frequency, this clonotype is medium-sized. V is TRBV4-1 and J is TRBJ2-1; TCRdb's assignment of TRBD1 cannot be checked, as there is no DNA. The CDR3 extends over 14 amino acids. Germline lookup yields CDR1 MGHRA and CDR2 YSYEKL. CDR3 residues: CASSHTGSGDEQFF.

The chain joins TRBV6-5 to TRBJ2-1; TCRdb outputs TRBD2, but without DNA this stays unchecked. The CDR3 sequence is 13 residues long. Looked up from germline, CDR1 is MNHEY and CDR2 is SVGAGI. CDR3 in amino acids: CASSPRLAGEQFF.

This clonotype shows up as medium-sized by frequency. V and J are TRBV7-6 and TRBJ1-6; checking the TCRdb D call of TRBD1 is not possible without DNA. The CDR3 loop spans 11 amino acids. Germline V gene sequence: CDR1 SGHVS, CDR2 FNYEAQ. This chain's CDR3 is CASSSGQGAHF.

The chain couples TRBV28 to TRBJ2-7; checking the TCRdb D call of TRBD1 is not possible without DNA. The CDR3 is 15 residues long. The germline V gene encodes CDR1 MDHEN and CDR2 SYDVKM. CDR3 sequence: CASSLRGTHSYEQYF.